The sequence of this T cell receptor (beta chain) was determined in a study of T cell responses to AZD1222 COVID-19 vaccine. Study conclusions and caveats: Researchers report vaccine-associated CD4 TCRs spanning spike, with dominance at 160-218 and 743-854.

As regards this clone: Its antigen is not known.

Assay used: immunoSEQ multiplex PCR; TCRdb lists only in-frame clones, some missing. The top ten hold around 3.2% of the sample, which has tens of thousands of clones, more than 85% seen once. The CDR3 covers 14 residues. In germline, CDR1 is SGHRS, CDR2 YFSETQ. V gave up 1 base and J gave up 3 bases, with 10 bases separating them. This clonotype was sampled from an adult who received the AZD1222 COVID-19 vaccine. The genes are TRBV5-1 and TRBJ2-5, with D possibly being TRBD2 (5 bases). The source was peripheral blood, collected 28 days after the second AZD1222 dose. The CDR3 DNA sequence: TGCGCCAGCAGCTTGTTGGCGGGTAAAGAGACCCAGTACTTC. It encodes CASSLLAGKETQYF.